This is a list of T cell receptor beta chains from one sample in a study of long-term antiretroviral therapy in people with HIV. Produced via immunoSEQ multiplex PCR; TCRdb's table is partial and in-frame only. The sample records 20,000 to 25,000 clones, more than 70% being singletons. Sequencing used unsorted PBMCs, obtained 2.3 years after starting antiretroviral therapy. These receptor sequences come from a man in his sixties with HIV. Each CDR3 is given without its conserved first and last residue. A D gene is named only where the DNA matches it firmly. Rows give clone size only sometimes, using once, few, many, or a class for an expanded clone.

CDR3 protein | clone size | V gene | D gene | J gene
ASSQALGQGADEQY | . | TRBV4-3 | TRBD1 | TRBJ2-7
ASSAYRAEWEKLF | . | TRBV5-1 | . | TRBJ1-4
ASKTGGTEAF | . | TRBV28 | TRBD1 | TRBJ1-1
ASRSVDREETQY | . | TRBV12-2 | . | TRBJ2-5
ASSPTWAPRPEGYT | . | TRBV18 | . | TRBJ1-2
ASSEFRHRSEKLF | once | TRBV6-1 | . | TRBJ1-4
ASSLLLHTDTQY | . | TRBV7-2 | . | TRBJ2-3
ASSVSVRGSGNTIY | . | TRBV5-1 | . | TRBJ1-3
ASSADRHSPLH | few | TRBV6-1 | . | TRBJ1-6
ASSQASLEVPLF | once | TRBV4-3 | . | TRBJ1-4
ASSARATSGSGEQY | . | TRBV9 | TRBD2 | TRBJ2-7
ASSHYYRPYEQY | . | TRBV11-2 | . | TRBJ2-7
ASSLSGNTEAF | . | TRBV28 | . | TRBJ1-1
ASSNGQLLGDEQY | . | TRBV2 | . | TRBJ2-7
ATSRGSQGLGPQH | . | TRBV15 | . | TRBJ1-5
ASVTVSGNTIY | . | TRBV6-6 | . | TRBJ1-3
ASSPLAGGLSYNEQF | . | TRBV7-3 | TRBD2 | TRBJ2-1
ASVAYLAGLGETQY | . | TRBV27 | TRBD2 | TRBJ2-5
AISGNGRDHNEQF | once | TRBV10-3 | TRBD2 | TRBJ2-1
SARTSGGLTYEQY | . | TRBV29-1 | TRBD2 | TRBJ2-7
ASSPDRRDYEQY | . | TRBV7-2 | . | TRBJ2-7
ASSLVSGRTDTQY | . | TRBV5-5 | . | TRBJ2-3
ASSGIGTRQETQY | . | TRBV9 | . | TRBJ2-5
ASSLEGRNTEAF | . | TRBV7-9 | . | TRBJ1-1
AWSLVGANVLT | . | TRBV30 | . | TRBJ2-6
ASSPRSHRGNEQF | . | TRBV18 | . | TRBJ2-1
ASRGQGATYEQY | . | TRBV5-4 | TRBD1 | TRBJ2-7
ASSNHIDTEAF | . | TRBV9 | . | TRBJ1-1
ASSDSYHRNRQY | . | TRBV25-1 | . | TRBJ2-7
ASSADRALEQY | . | TRBV23-1 | TRBD1 | TRBJ2-7
ASSESVDNEQF | . | TRBV10-1 | . | TRBJ2-1
ASSFGSGRGDTQY | . | TRBV27 | TRBD2 | TRBJ2-3
ASQPWTSGGNEQF | . | TRBV28 | TRBD2 | TRBJ2-1
ASSWDNTDTQY | . | TRBV7-7 | . | TRBJ2-3
ASRSAEGAPAYQPQH | . | TRBV19 | . | TRBJ1-5
ASSLPVIGYT | . | TRBV6-5 | . | TRBJ1-2
ASRHPDGEAF | . | TRBV5-1 | . | TRBJ1-1
ASSPGTAYKYQETQY | . | TRBV5-1 | . | TRBJ2-5
ASSVTVNTEAF | . | TRBV6-4 | . | TRBJ1-1
ASSSPTGRDTEAF | . | TRBV7-9 | . | TRBJ1-1
ASPQGLNTGELF | . | TRBV6-1 | . | TRBJ2-2